A single sample is the source of the 30 T cell receptor beta chains below, sequenced in a study of CD8 T cells in ankylosing spondylitis. TCRdb re-called the 5' RACE reads through MiXCR, storing one row per CDR3 protein. The sample records about 130,000 distinct CDR3 sequences, roughly 15% being singletons. What was sequenced was blood, either unsorted or a sorted T cell fraction (not recorded which). The receptors shown here come from a female donor with ankylosing spondylitis or in good health (not recorded which).

V usage is TRBV27 and J usage is TRBJ2-3; D not resolved. The ends were cut back, 3 bases at V and 0 bases at J, with 13 bases in the middle. Germline assignment: CDR1 MNHEY and CDR2 SMNVEV (reference sequence). The CDR3 covers 16 residues. CDR3 coding DNA: TGTGCCAGCAGTTTGTTTGGGCGGTCTAGCACAGATACGCAGTATTTT. Translating it yields CASSLFGRSSTDTQYF.

The rearrangement uses TRBV29-1 and TRBJ2-1, with D tentatively TRBD2 (5 bases). CDR3 size: 14 residues. Trimming cost V 7 bases and J 0 bases, with 13 bases left between them. Germline V gene sequence: CDR1 SQVTM, CDR2 ANQGSEA. The CDR3: CSGGSASSYNEQFF. CDR3 in DNA: TGCAGCGGAGGTAGCGCCAGCTCCTACAATGAGCAGTTCTTC.

This clonotype was recorded at least ten times. In DNA form, the CDR3 reads TGTGCCAGCAGTTTAGCGGGACTACGAACCTACGAGCAGTACTTC. This codes for CASSLAGLRTYEQYF. The chain employs TRBV12-3 or TRBV12-4 and TRBJ2-7; TRBD2 matches at 7 bases. The CDR3 consists of 15 residues. V was clipped by 0 bases and J by 2 bases; unmatched bases: 4.

The table lists this clonotype with many counts. This rearrangement joins TRBV5-1 to TRBJ2-7, with TRBD1 matching 7 bases. Per germline, CDR1 SGHRS and CDR2 YFSETQ. Losses at the gene ends were 1 base for V and 7 bases for J; bases not matched to a gene: 14. The CDR3 covers 16 residues. The CDR3, as DNA: TGCGCCAGCAGCTTGCTCCGGGACAGCGAGGTTACGGAGCAGTACTTC. This encodes CASSLLRDSEVTEQYF.

This clonotype was detected many times. The V and J genes are TRBV29-1 and TRBJ2-7, with a tentative D call TRBD1 (5 bases). Between the trimmed V and J ends, which lost 5 bases and 4 bases, there was a span of 9 bases. This CDR3 has 11 amino acids. From germline, CDR1 is SQVTM and CDR2 ANQGSEA. The CDR3 bases are TGCAGCGTTTATACAGGATACGAGCAGTACTTC. Amino acids: CSVYTGYEQYF.

This clonotype was observed a few times. The V and J genes are TRBV20-1 and TRBJ2-1; 8 nucleotides align to TRBD1. This CDR3 spans 18 amino acids. Germline V gives CDR1 DFQATT, CDR2 SNEGSKA (reference sequence). The junction had 14 bases not matched to a gene; V was cut back by 1 base and J by 3 bases. CDR3 loop: CSARGGQAAKGVYNEQFF. The CDR3 bases are TGCAGTGCTAGAGGGGGACAGGCGGCGAAGGGGGTCTACAATGAGCAGTTCTTC.

The J gene is TRBJ2-2, the V gene TRBV19, with 7 positions matching TRBD1. The CDR3 runs to 16 residues. V gave up 4 bases and J gave up 1 base; unmatched junction bases: 6. The germline V gene encodes CDR1 LNHDA and CDR2 SQIVND (reference sequence). CDR3 sequence reads: CASSTPRQGNTGELFF. The DNA for the CDR3 is TGTGCCAGTAGTACCCCAAGACAGGGGAACACCGGGGAGCTGTTTTTT.

This clonotype came up many times. The V and J genes are TRBV29-1 and TRBJ2-7, with 7 bases lining up with TRBD2. Germline CDR1 SQVTM, CDR2 ANQGSEA. The CDR3 is made up of 13 amino acids. V shed 4 bases, J shed 3 bases, and the junction held 6 bases outside the gene matches. CDR3 region: CSVAGTTRYEQYF. CDR3 nucleotide sequence: TGCAGCGTTGCCGGGACTACCCGCTACGAGCAGTACTTC.

This chain joins TRBV7-8 and TRBJ2-7; 16 bases agree with TRBD2. V gave up 4 bases and J gave up 0 bases; unmatched junction bases: 6. This CDR3 is 18 amino acids long. CDR1 and CDR2 (germline): SGHVS, FQNEAQ. CDR3 sequence reads: CASSSPGLAGGYSYEQYF. The CDR3 DNA follows: TGTGCCAGCAGCTCACCGGGACTAGCGGGGGGGTACTCCTACGAGCAGTACTTC.

V usage is TRBV5-1 and J usage is TRBJ2-7; D tentatively reads TRBD1 or TRBD2 (5 bases each). Trimming left V 3 bases short and J 7 bases short, with 17 bases between. This CDR3 is 14 amino acids long. Germline loops: CDR1 SGHRS, CDR2 YFSETQ. The CDR3 DNA is TGCGCCAGCAGCTGGGACGTCCAGACGCAGGAGCAGTACTTC. Translated, it gives CASSWDVQTQEQYF.

The chain joins TRBV18 to TRBJ2-7; no definite D call. V dropped 3 bases and J dropped 2 bases, with 11 bases sitting between them. CDR3 length: 14 residues. Germline V gives CDR1 KGHSH, CDR2 LQKENI. The DNA for the CDR3 is TGTGCCAGCTCACCGGGAAGCAGCCCCTACGAGCAGTACTTC. It translates to CASSPGSSPYEQYF.

V usage is TRBV12-3 or TRBV12-4 and J usage is TRBJ2-1, with 11 positions matching TRBD2. With 6 bases clipped from V and 8 bases from J, the junction kept 6 bases outside the gene matches. This CDR3 is built from 14 residues. CDR3 sequence reads: CASRVAGGSHEQFF. Written as DNA, the CDR3 is TGTGCCAGCAGAGTAGCGGGGGGGAGTCATGAGCAGTTCTTC.

The V and J genes are TRBV12-3 or TRBV12-4 and TRBJ2-1; 11 bases are shared with TRBD2. This CDR3 is built from 15 residues. Trimming at V came to 6 bases and at J to 5 bases, leaving 6 bases not matched to a gene. This CDR3 reads CASRPTSGGDNEQFF. DNA of the CDR3: TGTGCCAGCAGACCAACTAGCGGGGGAGACAATGAGCAGTTCTTC.

This clonotype showed up just a few times. The chain recombines TRBV28 with TRBJ1-1, with TRBD1 identical over 9 bases. The germline CDR1 and CDR2 sequences are MDHEN and SYDVKM. V dropped 5 bases and J dropped 1; count of bases not matched to a gene: 5. This CDR3 comprises 15 residues. CDR3 nucleotides: TGTGCCAGCAGTCCCGGGGACAGGGCGAACACTGAAGCTTTCTTT. Protein: CASSPGDRANTEAFF. Filled out from reference TRBV28 and TRBJ1-1, the complete variable domain reads DVKVTQSSRYLVKRTGEKVFLECVQDMDHENMFWYRQDPGLGLRLIYFSYDVKMKEKGDIPEGYSVSREKKERFSLILESASTNQTSMYLCASSPGDRANTEAFFGQGTRLTVV.

A few counts support this clonotype. V gene TRBV4-2 combines with J gene TRBJ1-4; D gene uncertain. CDR3 length equals 13 residues. The V end was cut by 0 bases, the J end by 5 bases, with 4 bases between. Per germline, CDR1 LGHNA and CDR2 YNFKEQ. Here the CDR3 reads CASSQERNEKLFF. The CDR3 DNA reads as TGTGCCAGCAGCCAAGAAAGAAATGAAAAACTGTTTTTT.

This chain uses TRBV7-8 with TRBJ1-2; D not resolved. Germline V gene sequence: CDR1 SGHVS, CDR2 FQNEAQ. V lost 1 base, J lost 8 bases, and 17 bases lay in between. This CDR3 is built from 15 residues. CDR3 loop: CASSLDSLKMVGYTF. CDR3 nucleotide sequence: TGTGCCAGCAGCTTAGACAGTCTCAAGATGGTGGGCTACACCTTC.

The rearrangement uses TRBV10-3 and TRBJ1-2; 9 bases are a match to TRBD1. The germline gives CDR1 ENHRY, CDR2 SYGVKD. The CDR3 is made up of 14 amino acids. V lost 2 bases to trimming and J lost 7 bases; unmatched junction nucleotides: 5. CDR3 DNA sequence: TGTGCCATCAGTGAGGTACAGGGGGCGAGTGGCTACACCTTC. The encoded protein is CAISEVQGASGYTF.

This clonotype has more than one count but fewer than ten. The V and J genes are TRBV7-9 and TRBJ2-1, with 7 positions matching TRBD2. Germline CDR1 reads SEHNR; CDR2 reads FQNEAQ (reference sequence). V lost 0 bases, J lost 7 bases, and 9 bases stayed unmatched. This CDR3 has 16 amino acids. The CDR3 DNA reads as TGTGCCAGCAGCTTAGCTCAATCGAGGACTAGAAATGAGCAGTTCTTC. Translation: CASSLAQSRTRNEQFF.

The chain employs TRBV7-9 and TRBJ1-3; D unclear. This CDR3 spans 16 amino acids. Germline CDR1 SEHNR, CDR2 FQNEAQ (reference sequence). Deletions cut 1 base from V and 0 bases from J, with 10 bases between. The CDR3 DNA is TGTGCCAGCAGCTTAGATCAGTTCGTCTCTGGAAACACCATATATTTT. Its translation: CASSLDQFVSGNTIYF. The entire variable domain, with the rest obtained from reference TRBV7-9 and TRBJ1-3, is as follows: DTGVSQNPRHKITKRGQNVTFRCDPISEHNRLYWYRQTLGQGPEFLTYFQNEAQLEKSRLLSDRFSAERPKGSFSTLEIQRTEQGDSAMYLCASSLDQFVSGNTIYFGEGSWLTVV.

Ten or more counts support this clonotype. V usage is TRBV5-1 and J usage is TRBJ1-5; 7 nucleotides align to TRBD1. This CDR3 is 15 amino acids long. In germline, CDR1 is SGHRS, CDR2 YFSETQ. V gave up 2 bases and J gave up 6 bases; unmatched junction bases: 8. CDR3 DNA sequence: TGCGCCAGCAGCTTCTCAGGGGACAGTTTTCAGCCCCAGCATTTT. Translated, it gives CASSFSGDSFQPQHF.

The rearrangement links TRBV27 to TRBJ2-7; 8 nucleotides line up with TRBD1. The J segment lost 2 bases and the V segment lost 7 bases, leaving 10 bases of the junction unmatched. The germline gives CDR1 MNHEY, CDR2 SMNVEV (reference sequence). CDR3 length: 15 amino acids. The DNA of the CDR3 is TGTGCCAGCACCAAATTAGCAGGGGGCACCTACGAGCAGTACTTC. Translating gives CASTKLAGGTYEQYF.

This clonotype was seen many times. The CDR3, as DNA: TGTGCCAGCAGCGTAGAACCCGGGAGTGGTGTAAACACCATATATTTT. Encoded protein: CASSVEPGSGVNTIYF. V usage is TRBV9 and J usage is TRBJ1-3; D gene ambiguous. The V gene's germline CDR1 is SGDLS and CDR2 YYNGEE. Trimming took 0 bases from V and 6 from J, leaving 16 bases between them. There are 16 residues in the CDR3.

In its sample, this clonotype was seen once. A clone one base away is much larger, so this may be a read error. The CDR3 DNA is TGCTGCGCGGGGTACGAGGGGGCCGAGCAGTACTTC. It encodes CCAGYEGAEQYF. The chain carries TRBV29-1 and TRBJ2-7; perhaps TRBD1 as D (7 bases). Germline V gene lookup returns CDR1 SQVTM and CDR2 ANQGSEA. The length of the CDR3 is 12 residues.

This rearrangement joins TRBV3-1 to TRBJ2-1, with TRBD2 matching over 7 bases. In germline, CDR1 is LGHDT, CDR2 YNNKEL (reference sequence). The CDR3 sequence is 16 residues long. V shed 3 bases, J shed 8 bases, and the junction held 13 bases outside the gene matches. CDR3 coding DNA: TGTGCCAGCAGCCAGTCTGCCAGAGCGGGAATGGATGAGCAGTTCTTC. Translating it yields CASSQSARAGMDEQFF.

As concerns this clonotype: A read error may account for a junction end that differs from germline. This sequence joins TRBV4-2 and TRBJ2-1; TRBD2 might be the D (5 bases). This CDR3 is built from 15 residues. Looked up from germline, CDR1 is LGHNA and CDR2 is YNFKEQ. This chain's CDR3 is CASSRRADSHNEQFF. CDR3 in DNA: TGTGCCAGCAGCCGACGAGCGGACTCCCACAATGAGCAGTTCTTC.

This clonotype occurred many times. The J gene is TRBJ2-5, the V gene TRBV20-1; 11 nucleotides match TRBD2. The J segment lost 4 bases and the V segment lost 6 bases, leaving 10 bases of the junction unmatched. Germline lookup yields CDR1 DFQATT and CDR2 SNEGSKA (reference sequence). The CDR3 is 15 amino acids. CDR3 residues: CSADLLAGDPETQYF. DNA of the CDR3: TGCAGTGCAGACTTACTAGCGGGAGACCCAGAGACCCAGTACTTC.

A few counts support this clonotype. The chain recombines TRBV18 with TRBJ1-1; D ambiguous. Trimming took 2 bases from V and 2 from J, leaving 9 bases between them. The germline V gene encodes CDR1 KGHSH and CDR2 LQKENI. CDR3 size: 14 residues. CDR3 residues: CASSPGRANTEAFF. In nucleotides, the CDR3 is TGTGCCAGCTCACCAGGAAGGGCAAACACTGAAGCTTTCTTT.

This clonotype was detected many times. The V gene is TRBV11-2, the J gene TRBJ2-5; D possibly matches TRBD1 or TRBD2 (6 bases each). This CDR3 comprises 14 residues. V gave up 5 bases and J gave up 3 bases, with 13 bases separating them. The germline V gene encodes CDR1 SGHAT and CDR2 FQNNGV. CDR3 region: CASSRRDKEETQYF. The CDR3 nucleotides are TGTGCCAGCAGCCGGCGGGACAAAGAAGAGACCCAGTACTTC.

The sample holds many counts of this clonotype. V gene TRBV27 combines with J gene TRBJ2-1; D may be TRBD1 or TRBD2 (5 bases each). Germline lookup yields CDR1 MNHEY and CDR2 SMNVEV (reference sequence). The CDR3 is 15 amino acids. The germline V and J ends were trimmed by 3 bases and 8 bases, with 17 bases remaining between them. The CDR3 bases are TGTGCCAGCAGTTTCGAGGGGCAGGTGGGACATGAGCAGTTCTTC. It is translated as CASSFEGQVGHEQFF.

A word on this clonotype: This may stem from a read error, because a much larger clone lies one nucleotide away. V and J are TRBV20-1 and TRBJ2-1; D gene ambiguous. CDR1 and CDR2 from the germline V gene are DFQATT and SNEGSKA (reference sequence). The CDR3 totals 10 residues. The CDR3: CSAVGNERFF. As DNA, the CDR3 is TGCAGTGCGGTGGGGAATGAGCGGTTCTTC.